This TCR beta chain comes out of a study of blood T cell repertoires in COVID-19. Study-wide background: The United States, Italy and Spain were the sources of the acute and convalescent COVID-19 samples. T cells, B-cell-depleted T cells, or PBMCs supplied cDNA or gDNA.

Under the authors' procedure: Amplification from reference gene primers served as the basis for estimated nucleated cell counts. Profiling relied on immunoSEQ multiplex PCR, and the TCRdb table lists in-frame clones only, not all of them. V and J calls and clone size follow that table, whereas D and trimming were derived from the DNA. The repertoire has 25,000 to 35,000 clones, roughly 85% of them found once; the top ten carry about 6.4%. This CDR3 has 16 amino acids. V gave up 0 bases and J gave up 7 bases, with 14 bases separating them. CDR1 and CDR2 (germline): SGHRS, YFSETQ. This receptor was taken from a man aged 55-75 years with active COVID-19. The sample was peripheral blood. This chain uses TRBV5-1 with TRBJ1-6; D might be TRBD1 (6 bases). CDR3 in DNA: TGCGCCAGCAGCTTGGCCTATGGACAGAGGAATTCACCCCTCCACTTT. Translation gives CASSLAYGQRNSPLHF.